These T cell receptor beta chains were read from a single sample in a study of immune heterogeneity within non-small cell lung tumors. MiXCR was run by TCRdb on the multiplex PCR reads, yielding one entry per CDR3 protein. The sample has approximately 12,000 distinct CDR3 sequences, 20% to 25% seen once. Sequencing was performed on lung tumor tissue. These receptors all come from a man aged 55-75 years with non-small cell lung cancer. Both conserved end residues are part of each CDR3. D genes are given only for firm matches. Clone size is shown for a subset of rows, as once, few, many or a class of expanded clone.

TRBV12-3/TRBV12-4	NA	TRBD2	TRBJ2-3	TGTGCCAGCAGACGAACGGATTACGGACTAGCGGGGGTATTGGGGAGCACAGATACGCAGTATTTT	CASRRTDYGLAGVLGSTDTQYF
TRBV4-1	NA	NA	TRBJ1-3	TGCGCCAGCAGCCAAGCCCAGGGCCTCTCTGGAAACACCATATATTTT	CASSQAQGLSGNTIYF
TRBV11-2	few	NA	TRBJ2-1	TGTGCCAGCAGCCACGGGGGTACCCATGACAATGAGCAGTTCTTC	CASSHGGTHDNEQFF
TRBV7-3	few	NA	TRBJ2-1	TGTGCCAGCAGCCAACATCAGGGGGGGAGCAATGAGCAGTTCTTC	CASSQHQGGSNEQFF
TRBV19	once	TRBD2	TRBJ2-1	TGTGCCAGTAGTGACTCTAGCGGTCTCTACAATGAGCAGTTCTTC	CASSDSSGLYNEQFF
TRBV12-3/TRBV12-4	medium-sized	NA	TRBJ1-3	TGTGCCAGCAGTCGGGGAAACACCATATATTTT	CASSRGNTIYF
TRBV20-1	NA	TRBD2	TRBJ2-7	TGCAGTGCGCGACCGGGACTAGTTAGCTCCTACGAGCAGTACTTC	CSARPGLVSSYEQYF
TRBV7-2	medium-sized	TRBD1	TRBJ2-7	TGTGCCAGCAACGAACAGGGGACGGACTACGAGCAGTACTTC	CASNEQGTDYEQYF
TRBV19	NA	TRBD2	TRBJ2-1	TGTGCCAGTAGTGTAACCGGGACTAGTAGTCGTAATGAGCAGTTCTTC	CASSVTGTSSRNEQFF
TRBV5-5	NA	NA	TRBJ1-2	TGTGCCAGCAGCCTTTATTCGTGGGCAGCTAACTATGGCTACACCTTC	CASSLYSWAANYGYTF
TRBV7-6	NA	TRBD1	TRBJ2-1	TGTGCCAGCAGCCGAAGACAGGGGTCGAGGGATGAGCAGTTCTTC	CASSRRQGSRDEQFF
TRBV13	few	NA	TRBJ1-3	TGTGCCAGCAGCGTTACCCGGGACCGAAATCCATGGAACACCATATATTTT	CASSVTRDRNPWNTIYF
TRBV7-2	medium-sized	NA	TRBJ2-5	TGTGCCAGCAGCTTAGAAGGGGTATCAGCCGAGACCCAGTACTTC	CASSLEGVSAETQYF
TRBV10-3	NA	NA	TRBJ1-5	TGTGCCATCAGTGAGTCGGAGTGGGGGAATAGCAATCAGCCCCAGCATTTT	CAISESEWGNSNQPQHF
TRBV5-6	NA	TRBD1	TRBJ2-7	TGTGCCAGCACATGGGCAGGACAGGGCCTCGGGTACGAGCAGTACTTC	CASTWAGQGLGYEQYF
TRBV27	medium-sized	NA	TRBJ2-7	TGTGCCAGCAGTTCCGGGAACTCCTACGAGCAGTACTTC	CASSSGNSYEQYF
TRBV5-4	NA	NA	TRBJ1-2	TGTGCCAGCAGCACAAACAGGGATAACTATGGCTACACCTTC	CASSTNRDNYGYTF
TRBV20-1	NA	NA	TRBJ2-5	TGCAGTGCTAGGAGCGGTTATGCCCAAGAGACCCAGTACTTC	CSARSGYAQETQYF
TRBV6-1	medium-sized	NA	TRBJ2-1	TGTGCCAGCAGTGAACCTCAGGGTTTCTCTGAGCAGTTCTTC	CASSEPQGFSEQFF
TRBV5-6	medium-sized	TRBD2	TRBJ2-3	TGTGCCAGCAGCCCGCTCGGGACTAGCGGGATTGATACGCAGTATTTT	CASSPLGTSGIDTQYF
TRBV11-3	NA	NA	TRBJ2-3	TGTGCCAGTGCAGGTAGCAGGGGGGGTACGCAGTATTTT	CASAGSRGGTQYF
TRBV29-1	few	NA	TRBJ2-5	TGCAGCACGGACTCGGATGGGGAGACCCAGTACTTC	CSTDSDGETQYF
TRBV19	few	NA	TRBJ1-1	TGTGCCAGTAGTCCCGGACGGGGGAACACTGAAGCTTTCTTT	CASSPGRGNTEAFF
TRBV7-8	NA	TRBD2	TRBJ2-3	TGTGCCAGCAGCGTAAAGCGGGATCGCACAGATACGCAGTATTTT	CASSVKRDRTDTQYF
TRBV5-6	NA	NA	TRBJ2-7	TGTGCCAGCAGCTTGACGGCTAGCAGTACCTACGAGCAGTACTTC	CASSLTASSTYEQYF
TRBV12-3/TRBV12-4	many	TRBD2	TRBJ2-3	TGTGCCAGCAGTACAACTCGACTAGCGGGAGGGCCGGGTAGGCAGTATTTT	CASSTTRLAGGPGRQYF
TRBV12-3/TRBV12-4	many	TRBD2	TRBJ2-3	TGTGCCAGCAGTGGCGGGACTAGCGGGATGGGGGATACGCAGTATTTT	CASSGGTSGMGDTQYF
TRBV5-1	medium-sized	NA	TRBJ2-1	TGCGCCAGCAGCCCGCTACTTGGGTCTGAGCAGTTCTTC	CASSPLLGSEQFF
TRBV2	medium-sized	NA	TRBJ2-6	TGTGCCAGCACAAGACAGGGAGGGTCTGGGGCCAACGTCCTGACTTTC	CASTRQGGSGANVLTF
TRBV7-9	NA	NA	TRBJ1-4	TGTGCCAGCAGCTTAACAACTAATGAAAAACTGTTTTTT	CASSLTTNEKLFF
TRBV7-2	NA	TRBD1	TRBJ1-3	TGTGCCAGCAACCCGGGACAGTCCTCTGGAAACACCATATATTTT	CASNPGQSSGNTIYF
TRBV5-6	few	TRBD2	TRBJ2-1	TGTGCCAGCAGCCCGGGACTAGCTCAGTACAATGAGCAGTTCTTC	CASSPGLAQYNEQFF
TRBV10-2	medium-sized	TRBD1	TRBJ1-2	TGCGCCAGCTCCGAGACAGGGCTTAGGGGTGGCTACACCTTC	CASSETGLRGGYTF
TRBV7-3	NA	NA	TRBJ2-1	TGTGCCAGCAGCTTGGAGGGACGGCTAGGTGAGCAGTTCTTC	CASSLEGRLGEQFF
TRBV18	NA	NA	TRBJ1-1	TGTGCCAGCTCACCAGGTAATCTGAACACTGAAGCTTTCTTT	CASSPGNLNTEAFF
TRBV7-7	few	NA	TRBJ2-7	TGTGCTAGCAGCCCCGGGGCGGGCAGCTCCTACGAGCAGTACTTC	CASSPGAGSSYEQYF
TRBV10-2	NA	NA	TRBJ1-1	TGCGCCAGCAAACACGGGACTGAAGCTTTCTTT	CASKHGTEAFF
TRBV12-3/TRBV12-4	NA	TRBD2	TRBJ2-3	TGTGCCAGCAGTCCGAGGGACTATACTAGCACAGATACGCAGTATTTT	CASSPRDYTSTDTQYF
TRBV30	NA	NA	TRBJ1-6	TGTGCCTGGAGTGTTGGACAGTCCTATAATTCACCCCTCCACTTT	CAWSVGQSYNSPLHF
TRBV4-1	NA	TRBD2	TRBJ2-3	TGCGCCAGCAGCCAAGATCGGCTAGCGGGAGGAGCGAGCACAGATACGCAGTATTTT	CASSQDRLAGGASTDTQYF
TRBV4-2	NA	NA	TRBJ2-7	TGTGCCAGCAGCCAAGATGTGGGACTCCCCTCCTACGAGCAGTACTTC	CASSQDVGLPSYEQYF
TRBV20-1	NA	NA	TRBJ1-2	TGCAGTGCTAGGCGGGCCCCCGGGGGCTACACCTTC	CSARRAPGGYTF
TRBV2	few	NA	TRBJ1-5	TGTGCCAGCAGTGATTCGGGAGATCAGCCCCAGCATTTT	CASSDSGDQPQHF
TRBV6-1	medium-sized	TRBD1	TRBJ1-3	TGTGCCAGCAGTGTCGTGACAGGGATTGGCGGAAACACCATATATTTT	CASSVVTGIGGNTIYF
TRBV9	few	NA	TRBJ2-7	TGTGCCAGCATCATACGGCAGGGGGGGTCCTACGAGCAGTACTTC	CASIIRQGGSYEQYF
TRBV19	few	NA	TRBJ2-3	TGTGCCAGTAGTATCGGCCAGGTTTCCACAGATACGCAGTATTTT	CASSIGQVSTDTQYF
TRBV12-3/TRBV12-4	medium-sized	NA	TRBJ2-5	TGTGCCAGCAGTTTAGGGGTTAGCCAAGAGACCCAGTACTTC	CASSLGVSQETQYF
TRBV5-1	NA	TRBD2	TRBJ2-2	TGCGCCAGCAGCCATTGGGTAGCGGGAGTTTCCGGGGAGCTGTTTTTT	CASSHWVAGVSGELFF
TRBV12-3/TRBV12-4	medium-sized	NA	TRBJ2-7	TGTGCCAGCAGTTTCGGGGCCTACGAGCAGTACTTC	CASSFGAYEQYF
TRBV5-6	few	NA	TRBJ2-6	TGTGCCAGCAGCTTGCTTGGCCGCTCCGGGGCCAACGTCCTGACTTTC	CASSLLGRSGANVLTF
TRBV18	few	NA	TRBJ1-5	TGTGCCAGCTCACAGGCCAGCAATCAGCCCCAGCATTTT	CASSQASNQPQHF
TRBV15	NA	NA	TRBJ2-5	TGTGCCACCAGAAAAGAGTTGGCGGGCGAGAGGGGAGAGACCCAGTACTTC	CATRKELAGERGETQYF
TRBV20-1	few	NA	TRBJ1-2	TGCAGTGCTGGGCCGGCTCAGGTTGGCTACACCTTC	CSAGPAQVGYTF
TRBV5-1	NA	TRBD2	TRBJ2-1	TGCGCCAGCAGCCCCGGGGGGCGCGGGGGGTTCTACAATGAGCAGTTCTTC	CASSPGGRGGFYNEQFF